This T cell receptor beta chain was recovered during a study of technical replicates of blood from four donors. Germline V gene sequence: CDR1 MNHEY, CDR2 SVGAGI. Trimming left V 8 bases short and J 3 bases short, with 18 bases between. The CDR3 length is 15 residues. Sequencing was performed with immunoSEQ multiplex PCR; in TCRdb, only in-frame clones are kept and a portion is missing. The sample consists of 14,000 or so clones, around 80% of them appearing once. This clone was seen only once. Source material: PBMCs. This TCR came from a human donor in good health. The chain employs TRBV6-5 and TRBJ2-3, with D perhaps TRBD2 (5 bases). CDR3 DNA sequence: TGTGCCAGCGGGGTTCCCTCCCGAGGGACAGATACGCAGTATTTT. It translates to CASGVPSRGTDTQYF.